This T cell receptor beta chain was sequenced during a study of CD8+ T cells in alopecia areata. Whole-study findings and limits: Significant decreases in scalp clonality and expanded CD8+ clones followed tofacitinib treatment.

The treatment: oral pan-JAK inhibitor, 5-10 mg twice daily. Reverse transcribed after extraction, RNA yielded cDNA as the sequencing template. This table comes from immunoSEQ multiplex PCR, and its TCRdb copy is limited to in-frame clones, with some not included. The repertoire includes under 200,000 clones, about 60% of them detected once, and 12% to 15% sits in the top ten. As concerns this clone: Its antigen is not known.

This CDR3 comprises 13 residues. V dropped 1 base and J dropped 4 bases, with 8 bases sitting between them. CDR1 is SGHAT, CDR2 FQDESV, per germline (reference sequence). This receptor was taken from a human donor with alopecia areata. The rearrangement uses TRBV11-1 and TRBJ2-7; no reliable D call. Sequenced material: CD4+ T cells sorted from blood, taken at week 24, from a patient treated with tofacitinib. The CDR3, as DNA: TGTGCCAGCAGCTTAGAATCCTCGTACGAGCAGTACTTC. Protein product: CASSLESSYEQYF.